This entry lists 10 T cell receptor beta chains sequenced from one sample in a study of blood T cell repertoires in COVID-19. The method was immunoSEQ multiplex PCR; TCRdb's version includes in-frame clones alone and lacks a portion of them. The table has 100,000 to 150,000 clones, approximately 86% seen once. Input material: PBMCs or T cells enriched from blood (not recorded which). The source of these receptors is a woman between 50 and 59 years old who had recovered from COVID-19.

This clone has just a few counts. The chain combines TRBV4-1 with TRBJ2-3, with unresolved D. This CDR3 region has 15 residues. Germline V gene sequence: CDR1 MGHRA, CDR2 YSYEKL. Trimming left V 0 bases short and J 2 bases short, with 9 bases between. The CDR3 spells CASSQDQLHTDTQYF. The CDR3 DNA reads TGCGCCAGCAGCCAAGACCAACTCCACACAGATACGCAGTATTTT.

The rearrangement joins TRBV7-9 to TRBJ2-3; 8 positions agree with TRBD2. The junction had 10 bases not matched to a gene; V was cut back by 1 base and J by 1 base. This CDR3 is built from 18 residues. Germline V gene data show CDR1 as SEHNR and CDR2 as FQNEAQ (reference sequence). The CDR3 loop is CASSLVGGGRLGTDTQYF. DNA for the CDR3: TGTGCCAGCAGCTTAGTGGGCGGGGGGCGGCTGGGCACAGATACGCAGTATTTT.

The V gene is TRBV19, the J gene TRBJ1-3; D not certain. With 5 bases removed from V and 3 bases from J, the gap between germline ends came to 11 bases. The CDR3 is made up of 14 amino acids. Germline CDR1 reads LNHDA; CDR2 reads SQIVND (reference sequence). Here the CDR3 reads CASSVSGIGNTIYF. The CDR3, as DNA: TGTGCCAGTAGTGTCTCGGGGATTGGAAACACCATATATTTT.

This chain uses TRBV19 with TRBJ1-5; D unclear. V lost 0 bases and J lost 1, with 13 bases in between. The CDR3 extends over 17 amino acids. Germline V CDR1 and CDR2: LNHDA, SQIVND (reference sequence). In nucleotides, the CDR3 is TGTGCCAGTAGTATAGAGTCCGGGTTTAGAAGCAATCAGCCCCAGCATTTT. This codes for CASSIESGFRSNQPQHF.

V and J are TRBV19 and TRBJ1-4; D gene ambiguous. The CDR3 consists of 14 residues. In germline, CDR1 is LNHDA, CDR2 SQIVND (reference sequence). V dropped 2 bases and J dropped 0 bases, with 4 bases sitting between them. In DNA form, the CDR3 reads TGTGCCAGTAGTATATCCGCAACTAATGAAAAACTGTTTTTT. It specifies CASSISATNEKLFF.

V is TRBV6-6 and J is TRBJ1-6; D is undetermined. Trimming removed 0 bases at V and 6 bases at J, with 6 bases between. There are 14 residues in the CDR3. CDR1 and CDR2 (germline): MNHNY, SVGAGI (reference sequence). CDR3 residues: CASSYSAVNSPLHF. Here the CDR3 DNA reads TGTGCCAGCAGTTACTCGGCAGTTAATTCACCCCTCCACTTT.

V and J are TRBV11-3 and TRBJ2-1; tentatively, D is TRBD1 (6 bases). Trimming shortened V by 6 bases and J by 8 bases, and 14 bases separated the two germline ends. Germline loops: CDR1 SGHNT, CDR2 YENEEA. The CDR3 is 13 amino acids. CDR3 amino acids: CASRTGKSHEQFF. Here the CDR3 DNA reads TGTGCCAGCAGAACAGGGAAATCCCATGAGCAGTTCTTC.

The chain uses TRBV6-1 and TRBJ2-7; 7 bases agree with TRBD1. The V segment lost 1 base and the J segment 1 base; nucleotides outside the gene matches: 7. Germline V gene lookup returns CDR1 MNHNS and CDR2 SASEGT. This CDR3 comprises 16 residues. DNA for the CDR3: TGTGCCAGCAGTGAAGAGTGGGGACAGATTTCCTACGAGCAGTACTTC. Translation gives CASSEEWGQISYEQYF.

The chain employs TRBV4-3 and TRBJ1-1; D is unresolved. Trimming left V 4 bases short and J 7 bases short, with 7 bases between. Germline lookup yields CDR1 LGHNA and CDR2 YSLEER. CDR3 length: 11 amino acids. This chain's CDR3 is CASSRRGEAFF. CDR3 DNA sequence: TGCGCCAGCAGCCGGCGGGGTGAAGCTTTCTTT.

The chain combines TRBV6-6 with TRBJ1-5; TRBD1 aligns across 9 bases. This CDR3 region has 20 residues. In germline, CDR1 is MNHNY, CDR2 SVGAGI (reference sequence). With V trimmed by 6 bases and J by 0 bases, 18 bases remained unmatched. In nucleotides, the CDR3 is TGTGCCAGCAGCTTCACATGGGGACAGGGAGGGTCCTATAGCAATCAGCCCCAGCATTTT. Amino acid sequence: CASSFTWGQGGSYSNQPQHF.